Listed below are T cell receptor beta chains from one sample, sequenced in a study of cytomegalovirus exposure and HLA in healthy donors. Sequencing used immunoSEQ multiplex PCR; TCRdb keeps in-frame clones, though not all of them. The sample has 150,000 to 200,000 clones, roughly 80% seen once; the top ten hold around 2.4%. Sequencing used PBMCs. These receptor sequences come from a female donor in good health and CMV-seronegative. The CDR3 runs from the conserved cysteine through the conserved F or W. The D gene is left open where the match is weak. Only part of the rows carry a size: once, few, many, or a class if the clone is expanded.

V gene	J gene	clone size	D gene	CDR3 protein	CDR3 DNA
TRBV5-6	TRBJ2-1	NA	NA	CASSRGSRMRHNERFF	TGTGCCAGCAGCCGGGGGTCGCGGATGAGACACAATGAGCGGTTCTTC
TRBV5-1	TRBJ2-5	NA	TRBD1	CASSSQTGVETQYF	TGCGCCAGCAGCTCCCAGACAGGGGTAGAGACCCAGTACTTC
TRBV19	TRBJ1-1	NA	NA	CASRPHSGGKNTEAFF	TGTGCCAGTAGGCCCCATTCCGGGGGAAAGAACACTGAAGCTTTCTTT
TRBV2	TRBJ2-1	NA	TRBD1	CASGEGQGSYNEQFF	TGTGCCAGCGGGGAAGGACAGGGCTCCTACAATGAGCAGTTCTTC
TRBV7-2	TRBJ1-1	NA	TRBD1	CASSPGQANTEAFF	TGTGCCAGCAGCCCGGGACAGGCGAACACTGAAGCTTTCTTT
TRBV6-5	TRBJ2-5	NA	TRBD1	CASSTTTGTETQYF	TGTGCCAGCAGTACAACGACAGGGACGGAGACCCAGTACTTC
TRBV5-6	TRBJ1-1	once	NA	CASSLWSGHTEAFF	TGTGCCAGCAGCTTGTGGTCAGGGCACACTGAAGCTTTCTTT
TRBV27	TRBJ2-5	NA	NA	CASRTPGETQYF	TGTGCCAGCAGAACCCCGGGGGAGACCCAGTACTTC
TRBV6-5	TRBJ2-3	few	NA	CASSYSYTDTQYF	TGTGCCAGCAGTTACTCATACACAGATACGCAGTATTTT
TRBV4-3	TRBJ2-1	NA	NA	CASSQGVRVRGGASNNEQFF	TGCGCCAGCAGCCAAGGCGTTAGGGTAAGAGGGGGGGCGAGTAACAATGAGCAGTTCTTC
TRBV5-1	TRBJ2-3	NA	TRBD1	CASKGDRGTDTQYF	TGCGCCAGCAAAGGGGACAGGGGCACAGATACGCAGTATTTT
TRBV5-1	TRBJ2-5	NA	TRBD1	CATREGTAQETQYF	TGCGCCACCCGCGAGGGGACAGCACAAGAGACCCAGTACTTC
TRBV19	TRBJ2-6	few	NA	CASSMASGANVLTF	TGTGCCAGTAGTATGGCCTCTGGGGCCAACGTCCTGACTTTC
TRBV10-3	TRBJ1-4	few	TRBD1	CAISETRRTGINEKLFF	TGTGCCATCAGTGAGACGAGGCGGACAGGGATTAATGAAAAACTGTTTTTT
TRBV30	TRBJ2-1	NA	TRBD1	CAWTSGTGVDEQFF	TGTGCCTGGACATCCGGGACAGGGGTCGATGAGCAGTTCTTC
TRBV9	TRBJ2-3	NA	NA	CASSVVDSVTDTQYF	TGTGCCAGCAGCGTAGTAGATAGCGTCACAGATACGCAGTATTTT
TRBV9	TRBJ2-3	NA	TRBD2	CASSLGLAGMDTQYF	TGTGCCAGCAGCCTGGGACTAGCGGGGATGGATACGCAGTATTTT
TRBV12-5	TRBJ2-1	NA	TRBD2	CASGPGLASNEQFF	TGTGCTAGTGGTCCCGGACTAGCGTCCAATGAGCAGTTCTTC
TRBV28	TRBJ2-3	NA	TRBD2	CASSGGGTDTQYF	TGTGCCAGCAGTGGGGGGGGCACAGATACGCAGTATTTT
TRBV5-8	TRBJ1-6	few	NA	CASSLGGLLRSPLHF	TGTGCCAGCAGCTTGGGGGGGCTGTTACGTTCACCCCTCCACTTT
TRBV2	TRBJ2-1	NA	TRBD1	CASSETGGSYNEQFF	TGTGCCAGCAGTGAAACAGGGGGCTCCTACAATGAGCAGTTCTTC
TRBV4-3	TRBJ2-7	NA	TRBD2	CASSQWREISYEQYF	TGCGCCAGCAGCCAATGGCGGGAGATCTCCTACGAGCAGTACTTC
TRBV5-6	TRBJ1-1	once	TRBD1	CASSHRQGRWSTEAFF	TGTGCCAGCAGCCACCGACAGGGAAGGTGGAGCACTGAAGCTTTCTTT
TRBV7-9	TRBJ2-5	NA	NA	CASSLRGGLETQYF	TGTGCCAGCAGCCTGAGGGGGGGCTTGGAGACCCAGTACTTC
TRBV7-9	TRBJ2-1	NA	TRBD2	CASSLESGGASEQFF	TGTGCCAGCAGCTTAGAAAGCGGGGGGGCGAGTGAGCAGTTCTTC
TRBV2	TRBJ1-5	NA	NA	CASSEIGVNQPQHF	TGTGCCAGCAGCGAAATCGGGGTGAATCAGCCCCAGCATTTT
TRBV27	TRBJ1-5	NA	NA	CASSPWGQGWVQPQHF	TGTGCCAGCAGTCCCTGGGGGCAGGGCTGGGTTCAGCCCCAGCATTTT
TRBV7-8	TRBJ2-1	NA	TRBD2	CASSLALPGASGGSEQFF	TGTGCCAGCAGCTTAGCTCTCCCGGGGGCTAGCGGGGGGAGTGAGCAGTTCTTC
TRBV6-5	TRBJ2-7	NA	TRBD1	CASGDRAYEQYF	TGTGCCAGCGGGGACAGGGCCTACGAGCAGTACTTC
TRBV12-2	TRBJ2-1	few	NA	CASRYRGTSGKNEQFF	TGTGCAAGTCGCTATAGAGGGACTAGCGGGAAGAATGAGCAGTTCTTC
TRBV5-1	TRBJ2-1	few	NA	CASSLDTLGGDEQFF	TGCGCCAGCAGCTTGGATACTTTAGGGGGAGACGAGCAGTTCTTC
TRBV5-4	TRBJ2-7	NA	TRBD2	CASSLEPSGGYEQYF	TGTGCCAGCAGCTTGGAGCCTAGCGGGGGTTACGAGCAGTACTTC
TRBV19	TRBJ2-3	few	NA	CASRPGDPSTDTQYF	TGTGCCAGTAGGCCAGGGGACCCTAGCACAGATACGCAGTATTTT
TRBV4-2	TRBJ2-7	few	NA	CASSQDVGYEQYF	TGTGCCAGCAGCCAAGATGTCGGGTACGAGCAGTACTTC
TRBV29-1	TRBJ2-5	NA	TRBD2	CSVREGLETQYF	TGCAGCGTGCGGGAGGGCCTAGAGACCCAGTACTTC
TRBV18	TRBJ1-1	NA	NA	CASSLPSGGTEAFF	TGTGCCAGCTCACTACCGTCGGGGGGCACTGAAGCTTTCTTT